Listed here are 32 T cell receptor beta chains from one sample, sequenced in a study of regulatory T cells in long-lasting Graves disease. Noted time point: persistent/refractory GD, antithyroid drugs over 5 years with positive TRAb. Generation of the TCR library employed RNA extracted from PBMCs. Building of the TCR beta libraries involved iRepertoire HTBI primers and Arm-PCR of CDR3 regions. TCRdb recomputed calls from the multiplex PCR reads with MiXCR, one row per CDR3 protein. This repertoire shows a few hundred thousand distinct CDR3 sequences, roughly a quarter found once; its top ten account for about a quarter. This material consisted of peripheral blood mononuclear cells (PBMCs), taken when the disease was refractory, from a patient treated with antithyroid drugs. The receptor set was obtained from a female donor with Graves disease.

This clonotype came up a few times. This chain joins TRBV6-1 and TRBJ2-3; no clear D. This CDR3 has 14 amino acids. V lost 6 bases, J lost 4 bases, and 14 bases lay in between. From germline, CDR1 is MNHNS and CDR2 SASEGT. The CDR3 protein is CASRYGMAADTQYF. CDR3 DNA sequence: TGTGCCAGCAGGTATGGGATGGCGGCAGATACGCAGTATTTT.

This clonotype came up many times. V gene TRBV12-3 or TRBV12-4 combines with J gene TRBJ2-7, with D unresolved. V lost 6 bases and J lost 4, with 10 bases in between. This CDR3 region has 12 residues. The CDR3 loop reads CASSFSGYEQYF. In nucleotides, the CDR3 is TGTGCCAGCAGCTTTTCCGGATACGAGCAGTACTTC.

The sample holds many counts of this clonotype. The chain couples TRBV6-1 to TRBJ1-5; tentative D call: TRBD1 (5 bases). Germline V lookup: CDR1 MNHNS, CDR2 SASEGT. V dropped 2 bases and J dropped 6 bases, with 11 bases sitting between them. This CDR3 has 14 residues. CDR3 DNA: TGTGCCAGCAGTGAAATGGGGGTGGCTCAGCCCCAGCATTTT. This sequence encodes CASSEMGVAQPQHF.

This chain joins TRBV5-1 and TRBJ2-7; no clear D. There are 14 residues in the CDR3. V lost 0 bases and J 3 bases, leaving 10 bases between the germline ends. In germline, CDR1 is SGHRS, CDR2 YFSETQ. CDR3 protein: CASSLGYQGYEQYF. The CDR3 DNA sequence: TGCGCCAGCAGCTTGGGCTACCAAGGCTACGAGCAGTACTTC.

There are a few counts of this clonotype. The rearrangement links TRBV7-8 to TRBJ1-1; no definite D call. The germline V gene encodes CDR1 SGHVS and CDR2 FQNEAQ. Deletions cut 1 base from V and 0 bases from J, with 9 bases between. This CDR3 is 15 amino acids long. CDR3 nucleotide sequence: TGTGCCAGCAGCTTAGGACACCCCATGAACACTGAAGCTTTCTTT. Translated, it gives CASSLGHPMNTEAFF.

The gene calls are TRBV6-1 and TRBJ1-6; D possibly corresponds to TRBD1 (5 bases). Trimming removed 7 bases from V and 14 bases from J, with 15 bases in between. Germline V gene sequence: CDR1 MNHNS, CDR2 SASEGT. CDR3 length equals 12 residues. CDR3 sequence reads: CASTQRQLTLHF. In DNA form, the CDR3 reads TGTGCCAGCACCCAGAGACAGTTGACCCTCCACTTT.

There are a few counts of this clonotype. This chain uses TRBV25-1 with TRBJ2-7; D unresolved. The CDR3 is made up of 11 amino acids. Germline values: CDR1 MGHDK, CDR2 SYGVNS. V was cut by 6 bases and J by 10 bases, with 13 bases left in between. In DNA form, the CDR3 reads TGTGCCAGCAGCGTCGCTTCGGAACAGTACTTC. Its translation: CASSVASEQYF.

V and J are TRBV29-1 and TRBJ1-2; no clear D gene. CDR3 size: 11 residues. V was trimmed by 0 bases and J by 11 bases, leaving 10 bases between them. Germline CDR1 SQVTM, CDR2 ANQGSEA. The CDR3 DNA sequence: TGCAGCGTTGAAGAAGGTCGGGATTACACCTTC. As protein: CSVEEGRDYTF.

The chain has TRBV30 and TRBJ1-1; D call uncertain. Germline-derived CDR1 and CDR2 are GTSNPN and SVGIG (reference sequence). The CDR3 is made up of 11 amino acids. V was pared by 4 bases and J by 1 base, with 4 bases between. Here the CDR3 reads CAWMGNTEAFF. The DNA for the CDR3 is TGTGCCTGGATGGGGAACACTGAAGCTTTCTTT.

The chain employs TRBV20-1 and TRBJ2-3; the D gene is possibly TRBD2 (6 bases). The V gene's germline CDR1 is DFQATT and CDR2 SNEGSKA (reference sequence). Deletions cut 3 bases from V and 7 bases from J, with 17 bases between. The CDR3 covers 14 residues. Here the CDR3 DNA reads TGCAGTGCTAGTATGTGGGAGGAGAAGTATACGCAGTATTTT. Protein sequence: CSASMWEEKYTQYF.

This clonotype has a count of ten or more. The rearrangement links TRBV7-9 to TRBJ2-5, with D tentatively TRBD1 (6 bases). Looked up from germline, CDR1 is SEHNR and CDR2 is FQNEAQ (reference sequence). Trimming cost V 1 base and J 1 base, with 10 bases left between them. This CDR3 is 15 amino acids long. CDR3 in DNA: TGTGCCAGCAGCTTAGACGCAGGGGCCCAAGAGACCCAGTACTTC. Amino acids: CASSLDAGAQETQYF.

This clonotype was picked up many times. The chain joins TRBV28 to TRBJ2-5; TRBD2 agrees at 10 bases. The J segment lost 5 bases and the V segment lost 1 base, leaving 25 bases of the junction unmatched. CDR3 length equals 22 residues. CDR1 and CDR2 from the germline V gene are MDHEN and SYDVKM. CDR3 bases: TGTGCCAGCAGTTTATTCAGGGTACTAGCGGGGACCCGAGATGTCGTAACGGAGACCCAGTACTTC. Residues: CASSLFRVLAGTRDVVTETQYF.

This clonotype was detected a few times. The chain joins TRBV20-1 to TRBJ2-7; D may be TRBD1 (6 bases). The CDR3 sequence is 12 residues long. The germline V gene encodes CDR1 DFQATT and CDR2 SNEGSKA (reference sequence). V was pared by 2 bases and J by 6 bases, with 11 bases between. CDR3 coding DNA: TGCAGTGCTAGAAAGACAGGTTCCGAGCAGTACTTC. It yields the protein CSARKTGSEQYF.

This chain uses TRBV6-5 with TRBJ1-2; tentatively, D is TRBD1 (6 bases). Germline CDR1 MNHEY, CDR2 SVGAGI. The CDR3 extends over 13 amino acids. The V end lost 2 bases, the J end lost 6 bases, and 10 bases lay between the germline ends. Here the CDR3 DNA reads TGTGCCAGCAGTTACACGGCAGGGGATGGCTACACCTTC. This sequence encodes CASSYTAGDGYTF.

The chain recombines TRBV7-2 with TRBJ1-5, with no clear D. V lost 1 base and J 5 bases, leaving 6 bases between the germline ends. CDR1 and CDR2 (germline): SGHTA, FQGNSA. The CDR3 has 13 amino acids. This CDR3 reads CASSLEVDQPQHF. The CDR3 DNA reads TGTGCCAGCAGCTTAGAAGTTGATCAGCCCCAGCATTTT.

This clonotype was recorded at least ten times. The chain uses TRBV28 and TRBJ2-7; D is ambiguous. There are 12 residues in the CDR3. Germline V gene data show CDR1 as MDHEN and CDR2 as SYDVKM. The V end lost 2 bases, the J end lost 9 bases, and 11 bases lay between the germline ends. CDR3 sequence reads: CASSLGQLRQYF. The CDR3 DNA follows: TGTGCCAGCAGTTTAGGGCAGCTTAGGCAGTACTTC. Based on the CDR3 plus reference TRBV28 and TRBJ2-7, the full variable domain is DVKVTQSSRYLVKRTGEKVFLECVQDMDHENMFWYRQDPGLGLRLIYFSYDVKMKEKGDIPEGYSVSREKKERFSLILESASTNQTSMYLCASSLGQLRQYFGPGTRLTVT.

A word on this clonotype: At one end the junction does not follow the germline gene, possibly because of a read error. V and J are TRBV20-1 and TRBJ1-2; 8 positions match TRBD1. Germline V gene data show CDR1 as DFQATT and CDR2 as SNEGSKA (reference sequence). The CDR3 covers 12 residues. In DNA form, the CDR3 reads TGCAGTGCTACTCGGGACAGGACGTCCCTAAACTTC. Translation gives CSATRDRTSLNF.

With regard to this clonotype: This may be a read error, as it is one base from a much larger clone. The CDR3 carries no conserved terminal phenylalanine or tryptophan, so it likely arises from a read error. V is TRBV12-3 or TRBV12-4 and J is TRBJ2-2; D is undetermined. Trimming stripped 6 bases from V and 8 bases from J, with 10 bases between. This CDR3 comprises 12 residues. The CDR3 region is CASSETAGELFS. CDR3 in DNA: TGTGCCAGCAGCGAAACAGCGGGGGAGCTGTTTTCT.

This clonotype was seen a handful of times. V and J are TRBV6-2 or TRBV6-3 and TRBJ1-5; TRBD1 aligns across 7 bases. This CDR3 contains 17 residues. V shed 0 bases and J 3 bases; nucleotides not matched to a gene: 8. From germline, CDR1 is MNHEY and CDR2 SVGEGT. The CDR3 nucleotides read TGTGCCAGCAGTTACTCTAGGGGGCAGGGGAACAATCAGCCCCAGCATTTT. Translated: CASSYSRGQGNNQPQHF.

Remarks on this clonotype: Being one base from a much bigger clone, this may be a read error. The chain uses TRBV28 and TRBJ2-7; 8 nucleotides align to TRBD2. Germline loops: CDR1 MDHEN, CDR2 SYDVKM. The CDR3 runs to 14 residues. CDR3 region: CASSPTGGRYGQYF. The CDR3, as DNA: TGTGCCAGCAGTCCCACGGGGGGGAGGTACGGGCAGTACTTC.

The V call is TRBV6-5, the J call TRBJ2-2, with 7 bases aligning to TRBD1. In germline, CDR1 is MNHEY, CDR2 SVGAGI. With V trimmed by 2 bases and J by 7 bases, 4 bases remained unmatched. This CDR3 contains 14 residues. CDR3 sequence (DNA): TGTGCCAGCAGTTACCTGCACAGGGGCGGGGAGCTGTTTTTT. This sequence encodes CASSYLHRGGELFF.

This clonotype was counted many times. V gene TRBV7-2 combines with J gene TRBJ2-5, with TRBD2 matching over 9 bases. Germline V gene data show CDR1 as SGHTA and CDR2 as FQGNSA. This CDR3 has 16 amino acids. Germline trimming cut 4 bases from V and 5 bases from J; bases unmatched to any gene: 11. CDR3 DNA: TGTGCCAGCAGCTCCCTTAGACTAGCGGTAGGGGAGACCCAGTACTTC. The encoded protein is CASSSLRLAVGETQYF.

There are many counts of this clonotype. The chain couples TRBV29-1 to TRBJ1-4; a possible D gene is TRBD1 (6 bases). The CDR3 consists of 13 residues. The V gene lost 7 bases and the J gene lost 6 bases, with 15 bases spanning the gap. Germline assignment: CDR1 SQVTM and CDR2 ANQGSEA. Here the CDR3 DNA reads TGCAGCGCGCAACAGGGAGGAGATGAAAAACTGTTTTTT. This translates into CSAQQGGDEKLFF.

The chain couples TRBV9 to TRBJ2-5, with 8 bases fitting TRBD1. The CDR3 covers 17 residues. The germline CDR1 and CDR2 sequences are SGDLS and YYNGEE. The ends lost 4 bases at V and 5 bases at J; junction bases unmatched: 16. CDR3 sequence (DNA): TGTGCCAGCAGCCCCCCCGCGACAGGGGAAAAATGGGAGACCCAGTACTTC. It encodes CASSPPATGEKWETQYF.

This clonotype was detected only a few times. The gene calls are TRBV5-1 and TRBJ1-4; 8 bases map to TRBD1. The CDR3 extends over 18 amino acids. Germline V CDR1 and CDR2: SGHRS, YFSETQ. V lost 5 bases and J lost 7; bases outside the gene matches: 19. The CDR3 is CASRPRTGRVLLAEKLFF. In DNA form, the CDR3 reads TGCGCCAGCAGACCTCGGACAGGGAGGGTTTTACTTGCTGAAAAACTGTTTTTT. The full variable domain, with the rest looked up from reference TRBV5-1 and TRBJ1-4, is KAGVTQTPRYLIKTRGQQVTLSCSPISGHRSVSWYQQTPGQGLQFLFEYFSETQRNKGNFPGRFSGRQFSNSRSEMNVSTLELGDSALYLCASRPRTGRVLLAEKLFFGSGTQLSVL.

The chain recombines TRBV6-1 with TRBJ1-6; TRBD1 matches at 7 bases. The CDR3 sequence is 15 residues long. Looked up from germline, CDR1 is MNHNS and CDR2 is SASEGT. The J segment lost 5 bases and the V segment lost 3 bases, leaving 4 bases of the junction unmatched. This CDR3 reads CASSDYQGDNSPLHF. The CDR3 DNA reads as TGTGCCAGCAGTGATTATCAGGGGGATAATTCACCCCTCCACTTT.

This clonotype was seen a few times. This CDR3 is CASSFGTGNIQYF. The CDR3 nucleotides read TGTGCCAGCAGCTTCGGGACGGGCAACATTCAGTACTTC. The genes are TRBV7-9 and TRBJ2-4; D is tentatively TRBD1 or TRBD2 (5 bases each). V was cut by 3 bases and J by 7 bases, with 10 bases left in between. The CDR3 consists of 13 residues. Germline V gives CDR1 SEHNR, CDR2 FQNEAQ (reference sequence).

The V gene is TRBV30, the J gene TRBJ2-7; TRBD2 agrees at 10 bases. CDR1 and CDR2 from the germline V gene are GTSNPN and SVGIG (reference sequence). This CDR3 region has 15 residues. Trimming cost V 4 bases and J 0 bases; bases outside gene matches: 6. The CDR3 spells CAWNNPSGSSYEQYF. CDR3 bases: TGTGCCTGGAATAACCCTAGCGGGAGCTCCTACGAGCAGTACTTC. The variable domain in full, completed from reference TRBV30 and TRBJ2-7, reads SQTIHQWPATLVQPVGSPLSLECTVEGTSNPNLYWYRQAAGRGLQLLFYSVGIGQISSEVPQNLSASRPQDRQFILSSKKLLLSDSGFYLCAWNNPSGSSYEQYFGPGTRLTVT.

This clonotype was found a few times. The chain uses TRBV3-1 and TRBJ1-1; maybe TRBD1 (5 bases). In germline, CDR1 is LGHDT, CDR2 YNNKEL (reference sequence). This CDR3 region has 16 residues. V shed 0 bases and J shed 4 bases, with 15 bases lying between them. The CDR3 region is CASSQDWRGVSTEAFF. The CDR3 DNA reads TGTGCCAGCAGCCAAGATTGGAGAGGGGTGAGCACTGAAGCTTTCTTT.

The V gene is TRBV5-5, the J gene TRBJ2-6, with 9 bases aligning to TRBD1. Germline lookup yields CDR1 SGHKS and CDR2 YYEKEE (reference sequence). Unmatched junction bases numbered 5, after V lost 0 bases and J lost 1 base. The CDR3 contains 18 residues. CDR3: CASSLVTGGASGANVLTF. The CDR3 DNA reads as TGTGCCAGCAGCTTGGTCACAGGGGGCGCTTCTGGGGCCAACGTCCTGACTTTC. Full variable domain (rest looked up from reference TRBV5-5 and TRBJ2-6): DAGVTQSPTHLIKTRGQQVTLRCSPISGHKSVSWYQQVLGQGPQFIFQYYEKEERGRGNFPDRFSARQFPNYSSELNVNALLLGDSALYLCASSLVTGGASGANVLTFGAGSRLTVL.

This clonotype was seen ten or more times. V and J are TRBV12-3 or TRBV12-4 and TRBJ2-7; possible D gene TRBD2, 5 bases. The CDR3 consists of 14 residues. V lost 1 base and J 2 bases, leaving 9 bases between the germline ends. The CDR3 reads CASSLGRRTYEQYF. DNA of the CDR3: TGTGCCAGCAGTTTAGGGAGGAGAACCTACGAGCAGTACTTC.

Remarks on this clonotype: The junction shows a germline mismatch at one end, possibly a read error. This chain joins TRBV20-1 and TRBJ1-1, with D perhaps TRBD1 (6 bases). The CDR3 runs to 13 residues. Germline lookup yields CDR1 DFQATT and CDR2 SNEGSKA (reference sequence). The CDR3 nucleotides are TGCAGTGCTAGTATTTCAGGGGCGACTGAAGCCTTCTTT. This gives the protein CSASISGATEAFF.